One sample yielded the 27 T cell receptor beta chains listed below, sequenced in a study of control samples from healthy donors and cancer patients. The method was immunoSEQ multiplex PCR; TCRdb's version includes in-frame clones alone and lacks a portion of them. This sample carries 200,000 to 250,000 clones, around 94% of them seen once, and the ten largest clones take about 1.6%. Sequenced: blood. These receptor sequences come from a man in his forties or fifties in good health.

The J gene is TRBJ2-3, the V gene TRBV3-1 (or the pseudogene TRBV3-2); D remains ambiguous. CDR1 and CDR2 from the germline V gene are LGHDT and YNNKEL (reference sequence). V shed 0 bases and J shed 4 bases, with 8 bases lying between them. CDR3 length: 14 amino acids. CDR3: CASSQDRVSDTQYF. The CDR3, as DNA: TGTGCCAGCAGCCAAGACCGAGTCTCAGATACGCAGTATTTT.

The chain joins TRBV2 to TRBJ2-3; 12 bases map to TRBD2. The CDR3 totals 15 residues. Germline V gives CDR1 SNHLY, CDR2 FYNNEI. J was trimmed by 6 bases and V by 9 bases; bases with no gene match: 10. The CDR3 DNA reads as TGTGCCAGTGCAACTAGCGGGGGGTTCCGGGATACGCAGTATTTT. This translates into CASATSGGFRDTQYF.

The CDR3 nucleotides are TGTGCCAGCAGCTTTAATCCTAGCATATCCTCCTACGAGCAGTACTTC. Translated, it gives CASSFNPSISSYEQYF. The rearrangement joins TRBV7-2 to TRBJ2-7; D perhaps matches TRBD2 (5 bases). This CDR3 spans 16 amino acids. The V gene's germline CDR1 is SGHTA and CDR2 FQGNSA. V lost 3 bases and J 0 bases, leaving 15 bases between the germline ends.

The CDR3 here is CASRDGPRRANYGYTF. The CDR3 DNA reads TGTGCCAGTAGGGATGGCCCCCGACGGGCCAACTATGGCTACACCTTC. This sequence joins TRBV19 and TRBJ1-2, with D uncertain. The CDR3 spans 16 residues. Germline loops: CDR1 LNHDA, CDR2 SQIVND (reference sequence). Trimming cost V 6 bases and J 2 bases, with 19 bases left between them.

This chain joins TRBV9 and TRBJ1-2, with 10 bases matching TRBD1. After removal of 4 bases from V and 4 bases from J, the junction contained 4 bases not matched to a gene. The CDR3 consists of 14 residues. Per germline, CDR1 SGDLS and CDR2 YYNGEE. This CDR3 reads CASSPGTGVYGYTF. The CDR3 DNA reads as TGTGCCAGCAGCCCGGGGACAGGGGTCTATGGCTACACCTTC. Together with reference TRBV9 and TRBJ1-2, the CDR3 gives the full variable domain: DSGVTQTPKHLITATGQRVTLRCSPRSGDLSVYWYQQSLDQGLQFLIQYYNGEERAKGNILERFSAQQFPDLHSELNLSSLELGDSALYFCASSPGTGVYGYTFGSGTRLTVV.

This chain uses TRBV5-1 with TRBJ1-2; possibly TRBD1 for D (5 bases). CDR1 and CDR2 from the germline V gene are SGHRS and YFSETQ. V lost 3 bases and J 0 bases, leaving 12 bases between the germline ends. This CDR3 comprises 15 residues. CDR3: CASSSRDGANYGYTF. The CDR3 coding sequence is TGCGCCAGCAGCTCCCGGGACGGCGCTAACTATGGCTACACCTTC.

The gene calls are TRBV2 and TRBJ1-6; unclear D gene. Trimming shortened V by 10 bases and J by 1 base, and 20 bases separated the two germline ends. Looked up from germline, CDR1 is SNHLY and CDR2 is FYNNEI. The CDR3 runs to 17 residues. For the CDR3, the DNA is TGTGCCACCTCCCGAACCAAATCAGTGTCCTATAATTCACCCCTCCACTTT. Its translation is CATSRTKSVSYNSPLHF.

The V gene is TRBV5-3, the J gene TRBJ2-2; tentative D call: TRBD1 (5 bases). Being an ORF, TRBV5-3 has a function that is uncertain. Deletions cut 0 bases from V and 3 bases from J, with 15 bases between. The CDR3 has 17 amino acids. CDR3 nucleotides: TGTGCCAGAAGCTTGGAATCCGGCAGGGCGGACACCGGGGAGCTGTTTTTT. It encodes CARSLESGRADTGELFF.

This rearrangement joins TRBV2 to TRBJ2-7; no reliable D call. This CDR3 region has 13 residues. V lost 8 bases and J 6 bases, leaving 17 bases between the germline ends. The germline CDR1 and CDR2 sequences are SNHLY and FYNNEI. For the CDR3, the DNA is TGTGCCAGCTCATACTTTACAAGGGCCGAGCAGTACGTC. This translates into CASSYFTRAEQYV.

The chain's CDR3 is CASAPGGGRTDTQYF. In DNA form, the CDR3 reads TGTGCCAGTGCCCCGGGCGGGGGTCGAACAGATACGCAGTATTTT. The chain is built from TRBV19 and TRBJ2-3, with 7 bases that match TRBD2. From germline, CDR1 is LNHDA and CDR2 SQIVND (reference sequence). The CDR3 loop spans 15 amino acids. The ends lost 8 bases at V and 3 bases at J; junction bases unmatched: 11.

J is TRBJ1-5 and V is TRBV21-1; the D call TRBD1 from the table was never checked on the DNA. TRBV21-1 is a pseudogene segment. The CDR3 covers 18 residues. The CDR3 region is CASSLCGQRNILNQPQHF. The CDR3 bases are TGTGCCAGCAGTCTATGCGGACAGAGAAATATATTAAATCAGCCCCAGCATTTT.

The gene calls are TRBV5-1 and TRBJ1-2; 7 bases line up with TRBD1. Germline lookup yields CDR1 SGHRS and CDR2 YFSETQ. Trimming removed 0 bases from V and 3 bases from J; junction bases left unmatched: 8. The CDR3 runs to 16 residues. In nucleotides, the CDR3 is TGCGCCAGCAGCTTGGGAACAGGGGCGGTGGACTATGGCTACACCTTC. Its protein product is CASSLGTGAVDYGYTF.

The gene calls are TRBV12-3 or TRBV12-4 and TRBJ1-1, with D hard to call. This CDR3 comprises 13 residues. V lost 7 bases, J lost 1 base, and 10 bases lay in between. The CDR3 loop is CASIPRQNTEAFF. The CDR3 nucleotides read TGTGCCAGCATCCCACGACAGAACACTGAAGCTTTCTTT.

This chain joins TRBV7-9 and TRBJ2-7; D gene ambiguous. The ends were cut back, 5 bases at V and 4 bases at J, with 12 bases in the middle. The CDR3 loop spans 13 amino acids. Germline-derived CDR1 and CDR2 are SEHNR and FQNEAQ (reference sequence). The chain's CDR3 is CASSLIMGYEQYF. DNA of the CDR3: TGTGCCAGCAGCCTTATAATGGGGTACGAGCAGTACTTC.

CDR3 DNA: TGTGCCAGCAGCTCCCGACATGGGCCCCAGCATTTT. This encodes CASSSRHGPQHF. This chain joins TRBV5-6 and TRBJ1-5; D is unresolved. V lost 3 bases to trimming and J lost 9 bases, with 10 bases between them. Germline CDR1 reads SGHDT; CDR2 reads YYEEEE. CDR3 size: 12 residues.

This chain joins TRBV5-1 and TRBJ2-5, with 8 bases matching TRBD2. This CDR3 contains 13 residues. Trimming cost V 4 bases and J 2 bases; bases outside gene matches: 1. The V gene's germline CDR1 is SGHRS and CDR2 YFSETQ. This chain's CDR3 is CASSRGGQETQYF. The CDR3 DNA is TGCGCCAGCAGCCGGGGGGGTCAAGAGACCCAGTACTTC.

V usage is TRBV29-1 and J usage is TRBJ1-3; TRBD1 might be the D (5 bases). The CDR3 extends over 14 amino acids. V was pared by 8 bases and J by 3 bases, with 17 bases between. The germline V gene encodes CDR1 SQVTM and CDR2 ANQGSEA. The CDR3 nucleotides read TGCAGCTACCGTCCCGGGGCGAATGGAAACACCATATATTTT. It encodes CSYRPGANGNTIYF.

The J gene is TRBJ1-1, the V gene TRBV15; D is unresolved. The CDR3 loop spans 13 amino acids. Germline V lookup: CDR1 LNHNV, CDR2 YYDKDF (reference sequence). V lost 0 bases, J lost 5 bases, and 7 bases lay in between. The CDR3, as DNA: TGTGCCACCAGCAGAGATCCGGGGACTGAAGCTTTCTTT. Protein: CATSRDPGTEAFF.

The J gene is TRBJ1-5, the V gene TRBV20-1; 7 bases map to TRBD1. The CDR3 sequence is 15 residues long. V was clipped by 3 bases and J by 2 bases; unmatched bases: 7. CDR1 and CDR2 from the germline V gene are DFQATT and SNEGSKA (reference sequence). The CDR3 DNA reads TGCAGTGCTAGTCCAGGGGGGCTACGCAATCAGCCCCAGCATTTT. Protein: CSASPGGLRNQPQHF.

The V call is TRBV5-1, the J call TRBJ1-4; D gene uncertain. Germline-derived CDR1 and CDR2 are SGHRS and YFSETQ. Trimming left V 4 bases short and J 2 bases short, with 15 bases between. This CDR3 region has 16 residues. The CDR3 protein is CASSLLARQTNEKLFF. For the CDR3, the DNA is TGCGCCAGCAGCCTCCTGGCGAGGCAGACTAATGAAAAACTGTTTTTT.

The chain has TRBV20-1 and TRBJ1-3; D perhaps matches TRBD1 (5 bases). Germline assignment: CDR1 DFQATT and CDR2 SNEGSKA (reference sequence). V lost 3 bases and J lost 2, with 14 bases in between. The CDR3 length is 15 residues. This chain's CDR3 is CSASNRRTTGNTIYF. In DNA form, the CDR3 reads TGCAGTGCTAGTAACAGGCGGACTACTGGAAACACCATATATTTT.

The J gene is TRBJ2-3, the V gene TRBV10-3, with D perhaps matching TRBD1 (7 bases). V gave up 2 bases and J gave up 4 bases, with 10 bases separating them. Germline CDR1 ENHRY, CDR2 SYGVKD. The CDR3 covers 14 residues. CDR3 in DNA: TGTGCCATCAGTGAGCTCAGGGGGGCAGATACGCAGTATTTT. Encoded protein: CAISELRGADTQYF.

The chain recombines TRBV2 with TRBJ2-4; D not resolved. Per the germline V gene, CDR1 is SNHLY and CDR2 is FYNNEI. The CDR3 totals 14 residues. V was clipped by 4 bases and J by 9 bases, with 16 bases between them. The CDR3 DNA follows: TGTGCCAGCAGTGCTAGTCTTAGCTCTGGCATTCAGTACTTC. This gives the protein CASSASLSSGIQYF.

V is TRBV3-1 (or the pseudogene TRBV3-2) and J is TRBJ1-3; TRBD1 aligns across 8 bases. The CDR3 consists of 17 residues. Trimming at V came to 0 bases and at J to 1 base, leaving 5 bases not matched to a gene. The germline CDR1 and CDR2 sequences are LGHDT and YNNKEL (reference sequence). The CDR3 DNA reads as TGTGCCAGCAGCCAAGACCGGACAGGGTGGTCTGGAAACACCATATATTTT. Amino acids: CASSQDRTGWSGNTIYF.

The table lists this clone with a few counts. The genes are TRBV2 and TRBJ1-4, with D uncertain. The germline V and J ends were trimmed by 4 bases and 5 bases, with 8 bases remaining between them. This CDR3 region has 13 residues. Germline CDR1 and CDR2: SNHLY and FYNNEI. The CDR3 coding sequence is TGTGCCAGCAGTGGACAATTAAATGAAAAACTGTTTTTT. Its translation: CASSGQLNEKLFF.

The rearrangement links TRBV27 to TRBJ1-6; D is unresolved. From germline, CDR1 is MNHEY and CDR2 SMNVEV (reference sequence). CDR3 length equals 15 residues. V was pared by 3 bases and J by 9 bases, with 15 bases between. The CDR3 region has the DNA TGTGCCAGCAGTTTTTCAACGGGAGGCATTTCACCCCTCCACTTT. This codes for CASSFSTGGISPLHF.

The rearrangement links TRBV2 to TRBJ1-5, with D perhaps TRBD1 (5 bases). The CDR3 loop spans 11 amino acids. The germline V gene has CDR1 SNHLY and CDR2 FYNNEI. V gave up 11 bases and J gave up 9 bases, with 14 bases separating them. This chain's CDR3 is CASTRGGPQHF. In DNA, the CDR3 is TGTGCCTCTACCCGGGGGGGGCCCCAGCATTTT.